A selection of T cell receptor beta chains follows, all from one sample in a study of human T cells and chemical hapten exposure. TCRdb re-derived calls from the RACE reads in MiXCR, one entry per CDR3 protein. The table records approximately 370,000 distinct CDR3 sequences, about 5% of them present only once. Sequenced here: whole blood, sampled in connection with sensitization to the hapten diphenylcyclopropenone (DPC). These receptors all come from a young woman with alopecia areata. Some clones in this sample may be carry-over from other donors' samples. CDR3s include the opening cysteine and the closing phenylalanine or tryptophan.

j_gene | len | v_gene | CDR3aa
TRBJ1-1 | 13 | TRBV7-6 | CATQDREGTEACF
TRBJ1-2 | 15 | TRBV6-1 | CASSVDRMGDYGYTF
TRBJ2-3 | 20 | TRBV7-2 | CASSLSTFRLAGGPRDTQYF
TRBJ1-5 | 14 | TRBV6-2/TRBV6-3 | CASSRGQGVQPQHF
TRBJ1-2 | 15 | TRBV7-9 | CASSSAGATGAGYTF
TRBJ2-7 | 13 | TRBV6-5 | CASSSDTGAEQYF
TRBJ2-3 | 15 | TRBV3-1 | CASSQRGRPPDTQYF
TRBJ1-1 | 10 | TRBV20-1 | CSATVNEAFF
TRBJ1-6 | 15 | TRBV11-2 | CASSLLGTRDSPLHF
TRBJ1-4 | 15 | TRBV4-3 | CASSQEGETNEKLFF
TRBJ2-7 | 14 | TRBV5-1 | CASSSRDHRDEQYF
TRBJ2-1 | 14 | TRBV5-1 | CASSPDREANEQFF
TRBJ2-1 | 15 | TRBV6-2/TRBV6-3 | CASSYTATREGRQFF
TRBJ2-3 | 17 | TRBV20-1 | CSASRTSGGDSTDTQYF
TRBJ1-2 | 15 | TRBV6-2/TRBV6-3 | CASRGQGHFNYGYTF
TRBJ2-7 | 13 | TRBV20-1 | CSAYKQGVYEQYF
TRBJ2-1 | 13 | TRBV7-2 | CASSLGWDREQFF
TRBJ2-4 | 15 | TRBV19 | CASSSDRGAKNIQYF
TRBJ2-7 | 18 | TRBV29-1 | CSVEDPVDKGGSSYEQYF
TRBJ1-6 | 12 | TRBV10-3 | CAISPIDSPLHF
TRBJ1-2 | 14 | TRBV4-1 | CASSQEQGAIGYTF
TRBJ2-1 | 13 | TRBV29-1 | CSAIAGGPNHKFF
TRBJ2-7 | 10 | TRBV11-3 | CASSPLPEYF
TRBJ2-3 | 16 | TRBV6-2/TRBV6-3 | CASSPLGRGSTDTQYF
TRBJ1-2 | 17 | TRBV20-1 | CSAITDFRQGANYGYTF
TRBJ2-7 | 12 | TRBV7-2 | CASSAWGYEQYF
TRBJ2-5 | 14 | TRBV5-4 | CASSLGRSPETQYF
TRBJ1-5 | 14 | TRBV27 | CASSPLDGDQPQHF
TRBJ2-3 | 14 | TRBV6-1 | CASGGRGLADTQYF
TRBJ1-2 | 12 | TRBV29-1 | CSVEARDYGYTF
TRBJ1-5 | 15 | TRBV2 | CASTTEGDGNQPQHF
TRBJ1-3 | 15 | TRBV6-5 | CASSYSRGSGNTIYF
TRBJ1-6 | 15 | TRBV3-1 | CASSLGAKGTSPLHF
TRBJ2-7 | 15 | TRBV5-1 | CASSLGQDFLREQYF
TRBJ1-1 | 14 | TRBV4-3 | CASSLAGLNTEAFF
TRBJ1-3 | 13 | TRBV29-1 | CSASLRSGNTIYF
TRBJ2-5 | 15 | TRBV28 | CASSLWRDNQETQYF
TRBJ2-5 | 13 | TRBV6-5 | CASSRDRDKTQYF
TRBJ2-7 | 14 | TRBV12-3/TRBV12-4 | CASKPSGGAREQYF
TRBJ2-1 | 14 | TRBV20-1 | CSARGSRMIYEQFF
TRBJ1-1 | 18 | TRBV20-1 | CSARDPLRGPLMNTEAFF
TRBJ2-1 | 14 | TRBV13 | CASSWTGWGNEQFF
TRBJ2-7 | 13 | TRBV6-2/TRBV6-3 | CASRERRDYEQYF
TRBJ2-3 | 14 | TRBV27 | CASSLAGVSDTQYF
TRBJ2-3 | 15 | TRBV27 | CASSRKGRYTDTQYF
TRBJ1-1 | 17 | TRBV3-1 | CASSRGTGGLLDTEAFF
TRBJ1-1 | 13 | TRBV29-1 | CSAGTFMNTEAFF
TRBJ1-6 | 15 | TRBV6-1 | CASSYDRGQNSPLHF
TRBJ1-1 | 15 | TRBV4-1 | CASSQVARRGTEAFF
TRBJ2-2 | 12 | TRBV29-1 | CSGIAGTGELFF
TRBJ2-7 | 15 | TRBV3-1 | CASSHPGLASHEQYF
TRBJ1-5 | 15 | TRBV6-5 | CASRPGQGVGQPQHF
TRBJ2-3 | 16 | TRBV3-1 | CASSQGASVIGDTQYF
TRBJ2-3 | 14 | TRBV20-1 | CSAEDILSTDTQYF
TRBJ1-6 | 15 | TRBV11-2 | CASSGRDRVNSPLHF